This is a list of T cell receptor beta chains from one sample in a study of T cells in Graves' hyperthyroidism and ophthalmopathy. TCRdb recomputed calls from the multiplex PCR reads with MiXCR, one row per CDR3 protein. The table shows about 680,000 distinct CDR3 sequences, with roughly a third occurring only once. The sample was blood. The receptors derive from a woman between 35 and 50 years old with Graves' hyperthyroidism. Each CDR3 is given with its conserved first and last residue. Fields, in order: CDR3 length, J gene, clone size, D gene, V gene, CDR3 DNA, CDR3 protein. D genes are given only for firm matches. Clone size is not always given. Where it is, it says once, few, many or a class for expanded clones.

cdr3_length: 12
j_call: TRBJ1-1
clone_size: .
d_call: .
v_call: TRBV29-1
cdr3_nt: TGCAGCGTTGTGGGCAGGAAGATAGAAGCTTTCTTT
cdr3_aa: CSVVGRKIEAFF

cdr3_length: 15
j_call: TRBJ1-2
clone_size: .
d_call: .
v_call: TRBV10-3
cdr3_nt: TGTGCCATCAGTGATAGGGAGATACATGACTATGGCTACACCTTC
cdr3_aa: CAISDREIHDYGYTF

cdr3_length: 20
j_call: TRBJ2-6
clone_size: .
d_call: .
v_call: TRBV10-3
cdr3_nt: TGTGCCATCCTGGGCGCCAGCAGCCCCTTTGGGGTTCTTGGGGCCAACGTCCTGACTTTC
cdr3_aa: CAILGASSPFGVLGANVLTF

cdr3_length: 14
j_call: TRBJ1-4
clone_size: many
d_call: TRBD1
v_call: TRBV7-9
cdr3_nt: TGCGCCAGCAGCTCCGGACAGGGGAATGAAAAACTGTTTTTT
cdr3_aa: CASSSGQGNEKLFF

cdr3_length: 16
j_call: TRBJ2-5
clone_size: .
d_call: TRBD2
v_call: TRBV14
cdr3_nt: TGTGCCAGCAGCATCATGGGGCTAGCGGGGAAAGAGACCCAGTACTTC
cdr3_aa: CASSIMGLAGKETQYF

cdr3_length: 14
j_call: TRBJ2-3
clone_size: .
d_call: TRBD2
v_call: TRBV7-2
cdr3_nt: TGTGCCAGCAGCCCGGGGGGTCTGCCAGATACGCAGTATTTT
cdr3_aa: CASSPGGLPDTQYF

cdr3_length: 14
j_call: TRBJ2-5
clone_size: .
d_call: TRBD1
v_call: TRBV7-3
cdr3_nt: TGTGCCAGCAGCCTCGGACAGGGTGAACAGACCCAGTACTTC
cdr3_aa: CASSLGQGEQTQYF

cdr3_length: 12
j_call: TRBJ1-1
clone_size: .
d_call: .
v_call: TRBV30
cdr3_nt: TGTGCCTGGAGGACGGACGGGGAGAGAGCTTTCTTT
cdr3_aa: CAWRTDGERAFF

cdr3_length: 13
j_call: TRBJ1-1
clone_size: few
d_call: TRBD1
v_call: TRBV5-1
cdr3_nt: TGCGCCAGCAGCTTGCAGGGGGATCCTGAAGCTTTCTTT
cdr3_aa: CASSLQGDPEAFF

cdr3_length: 14
j_call: TRBJ1-5
clone_size: .
d_call: .
v_call: TRBV6-4
cdr3_nt: TGTGCCAGCAGTGAGATTTACAGCAATCAGCCCCAGCATTTT
cdr3_aa: CASSEIYSNQPQHF

cdr3_length: 13
j_call: TRBJ1-1
clone_size: many
d_call: .
v_call: TRBV19
cdr3_nt: TGTGCCAGTAGTATTACGGAAAACACTGAAGCTTTCTTT
cdr3_aa: CASSITENTEAFF

cdr3_length: 16
j_call: TRBJ2-5
clone_size: .
d_call: TRBD1
v_call: TRBV7-9
cdr3_nt: TGTGCCAGCAGCTTAGGAAAGGACAGGGGGCAGGAGACCCAGTACTTC
cdr3_aa: CASSLGKDRGQETQYF

cdr3_length: 14
j_call: TRBJ2-3
clone_size: .
d_call: .
v_call: TRBV5-6
cdr3_nt: TGTACCAGCAGCGTCGGACTGGGCACAGATACGCAGTATTTT
cdr3_aa: CTSSVGLGTDTQYF

cdr3_length: 14
j_call: TRBJ2-5
clone_size: many
d_call: TRBD1
v_call: TRBV7-2
cdr3_nt: TGTGCCAGCAGCCGGCCGGGACAGGGAGAGACCCAGTACTTC
cdr3_aa: CASSRPGQGETQYF

cdr3_length: 13
j_call: TRBJ1-1
clone_size: .
d_call: .
v_call: TRBV7-9
cdr3_nt: TGTGCCAGCAGCACGACAGTGAGCACTGAAGCTTTCTTT
cdr3_aa: CASSTTVSTEAFF

cdr3_length: 17
j_call: TRBJ2-5
clone_size: few
d_call: TRBD2
v_call: TRBV13
cdr3_nt: TGTGCCAGCAGCTTAGGCTATAGCGGGGGGCCCAAAGAGACCCAGTACTTC
cdr3_aa: CASSLGYSGGPKETQYF

cdr3_length: 17
j_call: TRBJ2-5
clone_size: .
d_call: TRBD1
v_call: TRBV7-9
cdr3_nt: TGTGCCAGCAGTCGAAGGGTTCGGACAGGGGCGGGAGAGACCCAGTACTTC
cdr3_aa: CASSRRVRTGAGETQYF

cdr3_length: 16
j_call: TRBJ2-6
clone_size: few
d_call: .
v_call: TRBV6-5
cdr3_nt: TGTGCCAGCAGTCGAACCAAGGGGTCCGGGGCCAACGTCCTGACTTTC
cdr3_aa: CASSRTKGSGANVLTF

cdr3_length: 15
j_call: TRBJ1-5
clone_size: many
d_call: .
v_call: TRBV10-3
cdr3_nt: TGTGCCATACGAGACAGCGGGGTTAGCAATCAGCCCCAGCATTTT
cdr3_aa: CAIRDSGVSNQPQHF

cdr3_length: 14
j_call: TRBJ2-5
clone_size: many
d_call: TRBD1
v_call: TRBV15
cdr3_nt: TGTGCCACCAGCTTACAAGCCGGGACAGGGGCCCAGTACTTC
cdr3_aa: CATSLQAGTGAQYF

cdr3_length: 13
j_call: TRBJ2-5
clone_size: once
d_call: TRBD1
v_call: TRBV11-2
cdr3_nt: TGTGCCAGCAGCCAACACAGGGGCCAGCCCCAGTACTTC
cdr3_aa: CASSQHRGQPQYF

cdr3_length: 14
j_call: TRBJ2-7
clone_size: many
d_call: .
v_call: TRBV2
cdr3_nt: TGTGCCAGCAGTGGGCAAGGATGGACCTACGAGCAGTACTTC
cdr3_aa: CASSGQGWTYEQYF

cdr3_length: 16
j_call: TRBJ2-2
clone_size: few
d_call: TRBD1
v_call: TRBV25-1
cdr3_nt: TGTGCCAGCAGTGCCGGACAGGGGGCCTACACCGGGGAGCTGTTTTTT
cdr3_aa: CASSAGQGAYTGELFF

cdr3_length: 12
j_call: TRBJ2-7
clone_size: .
d_call: .
v_call: TRBV11-1
cdr3_nt: TGTGCTAGAGATCCTATCGGGTTCGAGCAGTACTTC
cdr3_aa: CARDPIGFEQYF

cdr3_length: 12
j_call: TRBJ2-7
clone_size: .
d_call: .
v_call: TRBV5-1
cdr3_nt: TGCGCCAGCAAGATTGGAGGGTACGAGCAGTACTTC
cdr3_aa: CASKIGGYEQYF

cdr3_length: 19
j_call: TRBJ1-2
clone_size: few
d_call: .
v_call: TRBV20-1
cdr3_nt: TGCAGTGCTAGAGATGGTCGACAGGAGGCCGTATTTCTTAACTATGGCTACACCTTC
cdr3_aa: CSARDGRQEAVFLNYGYTF

cdr3_length: 14
j_call: TRBJ1-1
clone_size: many
d_call: .
v_call: TRBV12-3/TRBV12-4
cdr3_nt: TGTGCCAGCAGTTTACCCGGGCCCGACACTGAAGCTTTCTTT
cdr3_aa: CASSLPGPDTEAFF

cdr3_length: 17
j_call: TRBJ2-7
clone_size: many
d_call: .
v_call: TRBV15
cdr3_nt: TGTGCCACCAGCAGAGACCTATCGACAGTCCGACACTACGAGCAGTACTTC
cdr3_aa: CATSRDLSTVRHYEQYF

cdr3_length: 13
j_call: TRBJ1-1
clone_size: many
d_call: .
v_call: TRBV29-1
cdr3_nt: TGCAGCGTTCCTTCGGACCTGAACACTGAAGCTTTCTTT
cdr3_aa: CSVPSDLNTEAFF

cdr3_length: 12
j_call: TRBJ1-5
clone_size: many
d_call: .
v_call: TRBV7-2
cdr3_nt: TGTGCCAGCAGCCCCCTAGATCAGCCCCAGCATTTT
cdr3_aa: CASSPLDQPQHF

cdr3_length: 15
j_call: TRBJ1-1
clone_size: .
d_call: TRBD1
v_call: TRBV2
cdr3_nt: TGTGCCAGCAGTGAACAGGGACAGGGTGGCACTGAAGCTTTCTTT
cdr3_aa: CASSEQGQGGTEAFF

cdr3_length: 16
j_call: TRBJ1-5
clone_size: many
d_call: .
v_call: TRBV2
cdr3_nt: TGTGCCAGCAGTGAAGTAGGCGGAGGGGGAAATCAGCCCCAGCATTTT
cdr3_aa: CASSEVGGGGNQPQHF

cdr3_length: 17
j_call: TRBJ1-5
clone_size: .
d_call: .
v_call: TRBV9
cdr3_nt: TGTGCCAGCAGCGACAGTGCAGGGGAAAATGGCAATCAGCCCCAGCATTTT
cdr3_aa: CASSDSAGENGNQPQHF

cdr3_length: 15
j_call: TRBJ1-6
clone_size: .
d_call: .
v_call: TRBV7-8
cdr3_nt: TGTGCCAGCAGGGGGGGAAGGGCTCGGTATTCACCCCTCCACTTT
cdr3_aa: CASRGGRARYSPLHF

cdr3_length: 15
j_call: TRBJ2-6
clone_size: .
d_call: .
v_call: TRBV12-3/TRBV12-4
cdr3_nt: TGTGCCAGCACCCCGGAAGGTCGGGGGGCCAACGTCCTGACTTTC
cdr3_aa: CASTPEGRGANVLTF

cdr3_length: 16
j_call: TRBJ2-3
clone_size: few
d_call: TRBD2
v_call: TRBV25-1
cdr3_nt: TGTGCCAGCAGTGACAGTGCGGGAGGCCCCGTGGATACGCAGTATTTT
cdr3_aa: CASSDSAGGPVDTQYF

cdr3_length: 14
j_call: TRBJ2-7
clone_size: many
d_call: TRBD1
v_call: TRBV20-1
cdr3_nt: TGCAGTGCTACGGGACAGCGACTTTACTACGAGCAGTACTTC
cdr3_aa: CSATGQRLYYEQYF

cdr3_length: 15
j_call: TRBJ1-2
clone_size: many
d_call: .
v_call: TRBV15
cdr3_nt: TGTGCCACCAGCAGAGAGAGAGGACACCCGAATGGCTACACCTTC
cdr3_aa: CATSRERGHPNGYTF

cdr3_length: 13
j_call: TRBJ1-2
clone_size: many
d_call: .
v_call: TRBV12-3/TRBV12-4
cdr3_nt: TGTGCCAGCAGTCCCTGGGACCGGCAAGGCTACACCTTC
cdr3_aa: CASSPWDRQGYTF

cdr3_length: 15
j_call: TRBJ1-1
clone_size: many
d_call: .
v_call: TRBV12-3/TRBV12-4
cdr3_nt: TGTGCCAGCAGTTTGACGGGGATCGGGAATACTGAAGCTTTCTTT
cdr3_aa: CASSLTGIGNTEAFF

cdr3_length: 15
j_call: TRBJ1-2
clone_size: many
d_call: TRBD1
v_call: TRBV7-9
cdr3_nt: TGTGCCAGCAGCGATGCTCAAGGGGGCAGGGTAGGCTACACCTTC
cdr3_aa: CASSDAQGGRVGYTF

cdr3_length: 15
j_call: TRBJ2-5
clone_size: many
d_call: TRBD2
v_call: TRBV10-3
cdr3_nt: TGTGCCATCAGGGGGACTAGCGACCGCCAAGAGACCCAGTACTTC
cdr3_aa: CAIRGTSDRQETQYF

cdr3_length: 14
j_call: TRBJ2-5
clone_size: .
d_call: TRBD2
v_call: TRBV2
cdr3_nt: TGTGCCAGCAGTTTCACGGGGGGTTGGGAGACCCAGTACTTC
cdr3_aa: CASSFTGGWETQYF

cdr3_length: 14
j_call: TRBJ1-5
clone_size: .
d_call: .
v_call: TRBV15
cdr3_nt: TGTGCCACCAGCACGCAGGGCGCGCAGCTGCCCCAGCATTTT
cdr3_aa: CATSTQGAQLPQHF

cdr3_length: 11
j_call: TRBJ1-1
clone_size: few
d_call: .
v_call: TRBV6-6
cdr3_nt: TGTGCCAGCAGTGAAGGGCGGGGAGCTTTCTTT
cdr3_aa: CASSEGRGAFF

cdr3_length: 10
j_call: TRBJ1-1
clone_size: .
d_call: .
v_call: TRBV29-1
cdr3_nt: TGCAGCGTTCGTGGGGAATTCGCTTTCTTT
cdr3_aa: CSVRGEFAFF

cdr3_length: 12
j_call: TRBJ1-2
clone_size: many
d_call: .
v_call: TRBV29-1
cdr3_nt: TGCAGCGTTGAACGTCATAACTATGGCTACACCTTC
cdr3_aa: CSVERHNYGYTF